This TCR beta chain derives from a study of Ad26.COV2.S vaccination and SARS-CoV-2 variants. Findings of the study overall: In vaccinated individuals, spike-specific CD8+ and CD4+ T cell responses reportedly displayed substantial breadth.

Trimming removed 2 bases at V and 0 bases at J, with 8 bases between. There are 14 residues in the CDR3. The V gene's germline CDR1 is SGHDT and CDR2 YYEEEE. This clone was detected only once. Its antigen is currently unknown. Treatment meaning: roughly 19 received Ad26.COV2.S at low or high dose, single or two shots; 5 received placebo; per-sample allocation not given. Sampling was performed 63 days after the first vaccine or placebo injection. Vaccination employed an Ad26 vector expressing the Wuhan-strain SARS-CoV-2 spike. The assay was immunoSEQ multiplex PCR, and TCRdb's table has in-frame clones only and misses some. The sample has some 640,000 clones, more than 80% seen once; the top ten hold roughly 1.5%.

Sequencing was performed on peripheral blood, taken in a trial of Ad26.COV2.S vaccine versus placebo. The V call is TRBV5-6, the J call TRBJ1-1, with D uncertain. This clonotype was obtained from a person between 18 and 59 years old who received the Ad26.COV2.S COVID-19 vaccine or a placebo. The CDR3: CASSFSQMNTEAFF. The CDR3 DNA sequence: TGTGCCAGCAGCTTTAGTCAAATGAACACTGAAGCTTTCTTT.